This TCR beta chain derives from a study of shared clonotypes between healthy human individuals. Regarding the study as a whole: Rarefaction curves obtained for sorted subsets showed sequencing incomplete despite large depth. The study generally estimated greater richness for naive than memory subsets.

Data came from immunoSEQ multiplex PCR; TCRdb stores just in-frame clones and leaves some out. In the table there are millions of clones, around 90% of which are singletons. Trimming pared 0 bases from V and 0 bases from J, leaving 21 bases between. CDR3 length: 19 amino acids. The germline V gene encodes CDR1 GTSNPN and CDR2 SVGIG (reference sequence). Naive CD45RA+ and memory CD45RA-negative subsets were split from CD4+ cells. On this clone itself: Its antigen is unidentified.

The specimen sequenced was naive CD4+ T cells sorted from blood. Subset described: CD45RA+ positively selected. The TCR sequence derives from a man between 18 and 29 years old in good health. This chain connects TRBV30 to TRBJ1-5; D call uncertain. The CDR3 protein is CAWSVDSRRRLYSNQPQHF. The CDR3 DNA follows: TGTGCCTGGAGTGTAGATTCGAGGCGACGGCTTTATAGCAATCAGCCCCAGCATTTT.